The clone carrying this T cell receptor beta chain has more than one count but fewer than ten. No antigen is known for it. This sample was included in a study of vaccination and CD4 T cells after COVID-19. Overall study findings and caveats: Researchers report that a median about 89% of reactive clones in convalescent patients surfaced only post-vaccination.

Oncomine TCR Beta short-read sequencing was applied to DNA from cultured CD4+ T cells. A single record per CDR3 protein comes from TCRdb applying MiXCR to the PCR reads. The sample records about 15,000 distinct CDR3 sequences, approximately 26% being singletons. Treatment defined: approximately 11-day PBMC culture with coronavirus spike peptide pools or control peptides (ViraFEST assay). With 10 ug/ml peptide pools and 9.5 to 10 IU/ml IL-2, PBMCs were cultured at approximately 2 million per well. Isolation of CD4+ T cells by negative selection took place after around eleven days of culture. The CDR3 runs to 13 residues. CDR1 is SEHNR and CDR2 is FQNEAQ in the germline V gene (reference sequence). Trimming left V 4 bases short and J 2 bases short, with 9 bases between.

This receptor was identified in a human donor with COVID-19. The chain joins TRBV7-9 to TRBJ2-7; D is uncertain. The source material was cultured CD4+ T cells from blood. The CDR3 nucleotides read TGTGCCAGCAGCTCGGCAGGACCCTACGAGCAGTACTTC. As protein: CASSSAGPYEQYF.